Sequencing of this TCR beta chain was carried out in a study of OX40 agonist ivuxolimab in advanced cancers. Study-wide points: At 0.1 to 3.0 mg/kg and by week 6, CD4+ and CD8+ T cells in the blood had expanded clonally. Researchers did not establish what antigens the expanded peripheral T cells target.

The repertoire was sequenced with immunoSEQ multiplex PCR; TCRdb's copy has only in-frame clones and lacks some. The sample lists about 30,000 clones; approximately 81% were seen once. A note on this clone: What it binds is unknown.

With 4 bases clipped from V and 6 bases from J, the junction kept 5 bases outside the gene matches. CDR1 and CDR2 (germline): SGHNT, YYREEE (reference sequence). The CDR3 length is 14 residues. The J gene is TRBJ2-1, the V gene TRBV5-4, with 9 bases that match TRBD1. This material consisted of CD4+ or CD8+ T cells sorted from blood, taken in a trial of the OX40 agonist ivuxolimab. The sequence was obtained from an adult with an advanced solid tumor such as melanoma, head and neck, liver or kidney cancer. The CDR3, as DNA: TGTGCCAGCAGCCCCGGGACAGGGACCAATGAGCAGTTCTTC. Protein sequence: CASSPGTGTNEQFF.